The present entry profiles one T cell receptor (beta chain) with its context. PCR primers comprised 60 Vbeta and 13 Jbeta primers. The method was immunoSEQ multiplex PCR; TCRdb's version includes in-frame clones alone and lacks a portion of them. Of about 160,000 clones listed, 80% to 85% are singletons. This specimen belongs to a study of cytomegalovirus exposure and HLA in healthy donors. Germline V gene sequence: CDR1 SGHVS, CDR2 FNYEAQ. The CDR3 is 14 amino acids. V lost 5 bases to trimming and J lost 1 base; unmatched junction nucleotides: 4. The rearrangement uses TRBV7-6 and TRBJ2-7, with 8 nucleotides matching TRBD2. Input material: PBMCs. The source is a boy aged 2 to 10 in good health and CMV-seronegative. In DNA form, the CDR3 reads TGTGCCAGCAGCCAGGGGACTAGTTCCTACGAGCAGTACTTC. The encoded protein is CASSQGTSSYEQYF.